The next 10 T cell receptor beta chains were all read from a single sample in a study of Ad26.COV2.S vaccination and SARS-CoV-2 variants. Data came from immunoSEQ multiplex PCR; TCRdb stores just in-frame clones and leaves some out. Altogether 300,000 to 400,000 clones are present, about 87% being singletons, with the ten largest covering approximately 5.9%. Documented treatment: 19 received Ad26.COV2.S at low or high dose, single or two shots; 5 received placebo; per-sample allocation not given. Samples were taken on day 63 after the first vaccine or placebo injection. Sequencing was performed on peripheral blood, taken in a trial of Ad26.COV2.S vaccine versus placebo. Receptor source: a person aged 18-60 years who received the Ad26.COV2.S COVID-19 vaccine or a placebo.

The gene calls are TRBV5-5 and TRBJ1-1, with D unresolved. This CDR3 has 14 residues. Germline CDR1 and CDR2: SGHKS and YYEKEE (reference sequence). V lost 0 bases to trimming and J lost 5 bases, with 11 bases between them. In DNA, the CDR3 is TGTGCCAGCAGCTTGGCGGGTGGAGGGACTGAAGCTTTCTTT. Translating it yields CASSLAGGGTEAFF.

The chain has TRBV5-3 and TRBJ1-1; no reliable D call. TRBV5-3 has ORF status, its function being uncertain. Trimming removed 2 bases from V and 0 bases from J, with 14 bases in between. This CDR3 region has 16 residues. The CDR3 DNA is TGTGCCAGAAGCTTTAGAGGGATCATCATGAACACTGAAGCTTTCTTT. This codes for CARSFRGIIMNTEAFF.

The chain combines TRBV7-9 with TRBJ2-5, with D maybe TRBD1 (7 bases). This CDR3 is 16 amino acids long. CDR1 SEHNR and CDR2 FQNEAQ come from the germline V gene (reference sequence). V lost 3 bases to trimming and J lost 3 bases, with 17 bases between them. Here the CDR3 DNA reads TGTGCCAGCAGCTTTGCAGGGGGGTATTCCGAAGAGACCCAGTACTTC. This encodes CASSFAGGYSEETQYF.

This chain connects TRBV7-3 to TRBJ2-1, with 12 bases that match TRBD2. The ends lost 2 bases at V and 5 bases at J; junction bases unmatched: 16. Germline lookup yields CDR1 SGHTA and CDR2 FQGTGA. The CDR3 is made up of 20 amino acids. CDR3: CASSLRPASGRVRGDNEQFF. CDR3 sequence (DNA): TGTGCCAGCAGCTTACGCCCCGCTAGCGGGAGGGTTAGGGGGGACAATGAGCAGTTCTTC.

This clone was detected only a few times. The chain joins TRBV6-2 or TRBV6-3 to TRBJ2-2, with 9 positions matching TRBD2. Per germline, CDR1 MNHEY and CDR2 SVGEGT. J gave up 4 bases and V 6 bases, and 18 bases lay outside the gene matches. The CDR3 consists of 19 residues. Here the CDR3 reads CASRYPQHRGLAFTGELFF. CDR3 bases: TGTGCCAGCAGATACCCCCAACACCGGGGACTAGCTTTCACCGGGGAGCTGTTTTTT.

The chain has TRBV5-5 and TRBJ1-3; 7 bases match TRBD1. The length of the CDR3 is 15 residues. The germline V gene has CDR1 SGHKS and CDR2 YYEKEE (reference sequence). After removal of 0 bases from V and 2 bases from J, the junction contained 2 bases not matched to a gene. As DNA, the CDR3 is TGTGCCAGCAGCTTGGCTGGACAGGCTGGAAACACCATATATTTT. Its translation is CASSLAGQAGNTIYF.

The table lists this clone with a count of one. The chain combines TRBV5-4 with TRBJ2-5, with D possibly called TRBD1 or TRBD2 (6 bases each). Trimming took off 1 base at V and 3 bases at J, with 7 bases between the two ends. There are 13 residues in the CDR3. Germline-derived CDR1 and CDR2 are SGHNT and YYREEE (reference sequence). In DNA form, the CDR3 reads TGTGCCAGCAGCTTGAGGGGGGAAGAGACCCAGTACTTC. It codes for CASSLRGEETQYF.

The chain recombines TRBV5-1 with TRBJ1-2, with D perhaps matching TRBD1 (6 bases). This CDR3 spans 13 amino acids. The germline V and J ends were trimmed by 3 bases and 7 bases, with 13 bases remaining between them. CDR1 SGHRS and CDR2 YFSETQ come from the germline V gene. DNA for the CDR3: TGCGCCAGCAGCTCCCGGCAGGGGCTTGGCTACACCTTC. Translated, it gives CASSSRQGLGYTF.

The table lists this clone with a few counts. This chain links TRBV3-1 (or the pseudogene TRBV3-2) with TRBJ1-2; D might be TRBD1 (5 bases). Germline CDR1 LGHDT, CDR2 YNNKEL (reference sequence). Trimming cost V 4 bases and J 5 bases, with 14 bases left between them. The CDR3 consists of 14 residues. CDR3 nucleotide sequence: TGTGCCAGCAGCCCACGACGGGGGGGATATGGCTACACCTTC. Its protein product is CASSPRRGGYGYTF.

This chain joins TRBV2 and TRBJ2-1; 8 nucleotides line up with TRBD2. The CDR3 has 16 amino acids. V shed 7 bases, J shed 8 bases, and the junction held 16 bases outside the gene matches. Germline-derived CDR1 and CDR2 are SNHLY and FYNNEI. Written as DNA, the CDR3 is TGTGCCAGCACCAACCCCCTGAGGACTAGCATCGATGAGCAGTTCTTC. It codes for CASTNPLRTSIDEQFF. The full variable domain, in which reference TRBV2 and TRBJ2-1 provide the parts outside the CDR3, is EPEVTQTPSHQVTQMGQEVILRCVPISNHLYFYWYRQILGQKVEFLVSFYNNEISEKSEIFDDQFSVERPDGSNFTLKIRSTKLEDSAMYFCASTNPLRTSIDEQFFGPGTRLTVL.